One and the same sample provided the 17 T cell receptor beta chains below, sequenced in a study of T cell changes during pregnancy in multiple sclerosis. Measured with immunoSEQ multiplex PCR; TCRdb has only the in-frame clones, and not every one. The profile shows roughly 69,000 clones, about 90% of them singletons. Sample: peripheral blood, taken after pregnancy. Receptors originate from a female donor with multiple sclerosis, enrolled in a pregnancy study.

V and J are TRBV11-2 and TRBJ2-7; 13 bases agree with TRBD2. V lost 1 base, J lost 7 bases, and 4 bases stayed unmatched. The CDR3 runs 15 residues. Germline V gene lookup returns CDR1 SGHAT and CDR2 FQNNGV. The CDR3 region has the DNA TGTGCCAGCAGCTTAGTAGGGGGACTAGCGGGAGAGCAGTACTTC. This encodes CASSLVGGLAGEQYF.

The chain joins TRBV10-3 to TRBJ2-1; TRBD1 matches at 9 bases. The CDR3 consists of 14 residues. Per the germline V gene, CDR1 is ENHRY and CDR2 is SYGVKD. J lost 4 bases, V lost 4 bases, and 2 bases had no gene match. The CDR3: CAISAQGAYNEQFF. DNA of the CDR3: TGTGCCATCAGTGCACAGGGGGCTTACAATGAGCAGTTCTTC.

The chain combines TRBV7-9 with TRBJ1-2; 7 nucleotides agree with TRBD1. The CDR3 has 14 residues. The V and J ends lost 5 bases and 6 bases, in that order; junction bases with no gene match: 9. Looked up from germline, CDR1 is SEHNR and CDR2 is FQNEAQ (reference sequence). The chain's CDR3 is CASSLIEGANGYTF. The CDR3 coding sequence is TGTGCCAGCAGCCTAATCGAGGGGGCCAATGGCTACACCTTC.

The rearrangement links TRBV6-5 to TRBJ2-7, with D perhaps TRBD2 (5 bases). CDR3 length equals 16 residues. The germline gives CDR1 MNHEY, CDR2 SVGAGI. The V and J ends lost 2 bases and 4 bases respectively, with 18 bases between them. CDR3 DNA: TGTGCCAGCAGTTACCGAATGAGTGGGAGTGTATACGAGCAGTACTTC. Translation gives CASSYRMSGSVYEQYF.

V usage is TRBV7-9 and J usage is TRBJ2-1, with D tentatively TRBD1 (6 bases). The CDR3 runs 14 residues. Looked up from germline, CDR1 is SEHNR and CDR2 is FQNEAQ (reference sequence). Trimming shortened V by 2 bases and J by 7 bases, and 12 bases separated the two germline ends. Here the CDR3 DNA reads TGTGCCAGCAGCTTACCGACCAGGGGAAATGAGCAGTTCTTC. This translates into CASSLPTRGNEQFF.

This chain joins TRBV11-2 and TRBJ2-2; no definite D call. This CDR3 has 16 amino acids. Germline assignment: CDR1 SGHAT and CDR2 FQNNGV. V shed 3 bases and J shed 2 bases, with 13 bases lying between them. CDR3 sequence (DNA): TGTGCCAGCAGCTTGGGTCTAGTTGGAAACACCGGGGAGCTGTTTTTT. Protein product: CASSLGLVGNTGELFF.

This sequence joins TRBV28 and TRBJ2-7; TRBD1 aligns across 8 bases. The germline CDR1 and CDR2 sequences are MDHEN and SYDVKM. J was trimmed by 3 bases and V by 4 bases; bases with no gene match: 2. The CDR3 sequence is 13 residues long. CDR3 bases: TGTGCCAGCAGTTGGACAGGGCGCTACGAGCAGTACTTC. Translated, it gives CASSWTGRYEQYF.

This chain uses TRBV7-9 with TRBJ1-1; TRBD1 is a possible D gene (6 bases). The germline gives CDR1 SEHNR, CDR2 FQNEAQ (reference sequence). CDR3 length: 12 amino acids. Deletions cut 4 bases from V and 5 bases from J, with 8 bases between. The CDR3, as DNA: TGTGCCAGCAGCTCCACAGGGACTGAAGCTTTCTTT. As protein: CASSSTGTEAFF. Full variable domain (remainder filled in from reference TRBV7-9 and TRBJ1-1): DTGVSQNPRHKITKRGQNVTFRCDPISEHNRLYWYRQTLGQGPEFLTYFQNEAQLEKSRLLSDRFSAERPKGSFSTLEIQRTEQGDSAMYLCASSSTGTEAFFGQGTRLTVV.

This clone has a single count. This sequence joins TRBV5-1 and TRBJ2-1; D not resolved. CDR1 SGHRS and CDR2 YFSETQ come from the germline V gene. Trimming shortened V by 7 bases and J by 0 bases, and 17 bases separated the two germline ends. The CDR3 sequence is 16 residues long. The CDR3 region has the DNA TGCGCCAGCGAGGCCGGCTTGACGAGCTCCTACAATGAGCAGTTCTTC. This gives the protein CASEAGLTSSYNEQFF.

The chain is built from TRBV5-1 and TRBJ2-2; TRBD2 agrees at 7 bases. CDR3 length: 15 amino acids. Trimming took 7 bases from V and 3 from J; bases not matched to a gene: 9. The germline CDR1 and CDR2 sequences are SGHRS and YFSETQ. The CDR3: CASLGGSGDTGELFF. The CDR3 DNA follows: TGCGCCAGCCTCGGGGGGAGCGGTGACACCGGGGAGCTGTTTTTT. Full variable domain (remainder filled in from reference TRBV5-1 and TRBJ2-2): KAGVTQTPRYLIKTRGQQVTLSCSPISGHRSVSWYQQTPGQGLQFLFEYFSETQRNKGNFPGRFSGRQFSNSRSEMNVSTLELGDSALYLCASLGGSGDTGELFFGEGSRLTVL.

The chain couples TRBV7-9 to TRBJ2-7; TRBD2 agrees at 13 bases. Germline values: CDR1 SEHNR, CDR2 FQNEAQ (reference sequence). With 5 bases clipped from V and 5 bases from J, the junction kept 9 bases outside the gene matches. The CDR3 loop spans 16 amino acids. The CDR3 DNA sequence: TGTGCCAGCAGCGCAAGAGGGGGACTAGCGGGGAACGAGCAGTACTTC. Its translation: CASSARGGLAGNEQYF.

The rearrangement uses TRBV19 and TRBJ2-2; tentative D call: TRBD2 (5 bases). The CDR3 is 15 residues long. V lost 1 base and J lost 6, with 12 bases in between. Germline values: CDR1 LNHDA, CDR2 SQIVND (reference sequence). CDR3 amino acids: CASSIASRDPGELFF. CDR3 bases: TGTGCCAGTAGTATAGCTAGCAGAGACCCCGGGGAGCTGTTTTTT.

The chain joins TRBV5-1 to TRBJ2-5; D perhaps matches TRBD2 (6 bases). The CDR3 extends over 17 amino acids. The germline gives CDR1 SGHRS, CDR2 YFSETQ. Between the trimmed V and J ends, which lost 0 bases and 1 base, there was a span of 16 bases. Here the CDR3 DNA reads TGCGCCAGCAGCTTGGGAGGGGTTGGAGGGTTCCAAGAGACCCAGTACTTC. It encodes CASSLGGVGGFQETQYF.

This clone was observed many times. V usage is TRBV30 and J usage is TRBJ2-5; weak D call: TRBD2 (6 bases). V lost 5 bases and J 3 bases, leaving 13 bases between the germline ends. In germline, CDR1 is GTSNPN, CDR2 SVGIG (reference sequence). The CDR3 is 13 residues long. CDR3 sequence (DNA): TGTGCCTGGGGACGGGACTTCGAAGAGACCCAGTACTTC. Translated, it gives CAWGRDFEETQYF.

The count of this clone is one. The genes are TRBV6-4 and TRBJ2-2; TRBD1 might be the D (6 bases). V lost 2 bases, J lost 5 bases, and 9 bases lay in between. CDR3 length: 14 residues. CDR1 MRHNA and CDR2 SNTAGT come from the germline V gene. The DNA of the CDR3 is TGTGCCAGCAGTGACGGTAGGGGGACCGGGGAGCTGTTTTTT. It encodes CASSDGRGTGELFF.

This clone was picked up one time. J is TRBJ2-3 and V is TRBV11-2, with TRBD2 matching over 8 bases. Germline lookup yields CDR1 SGHAT and CDR2 FQNNGV. The CDR3 loop spans 16 amino acids. Trimming cost V 0 bases and J 5 bases; bases outside gene matches: 7. Here the CDR3 reads CASSLDYGSGVDTQYF. CDR3 sequence (DNA): TGTGCCAGCAGCTTAGATTACGGTAGCGGGGTAGATACGCAGTATTTT.

This sequence joins TRBV25-1 and TRBJ2-7; 9 positions agree with TRBD1. This CDR3 contains 14 residues. Trimming took 5 bases from V and 4 from J; bases not matched to a gene: 6. Per the germline V gene, CDR1 is MGHDK and CDR2 is SYGVNS. The CDR3 DNA reads as TGTGCCAGCAGTCCCCACGGACAGGGGTACGAGCAGTACTTC. It is translated as CASSPHGQGYEQYF.